The clone carrying this T cell receptor beta chain was counted a single time. Its antigen is as yet unknown. These data originate in a study of lymphopenia after photon versus proton radiotherapy. Germline CDR1 reads SQVTM; CDR2 reads ANQGSEA. The CDR3 has 12 residues. Trimming left V 7 bases short and J 4 bases short, with 13 bases between. Study-level findings and limits: Survival link was tested only in deceased patients; proton benefit remains a possibility. After the lymphocyte nadir, photon-treated repertoires showed oligoclonal expansion, especially of CD8+ Temra cells. Under photons, naive T cells and diversity fell while effector/memory populations rose. Larger post-nadir TCR diversity loss correlated inversely with survival in deceased patients.

Assay used: immunoSEQ multiplex PCR; TCRdb lists only in-frame clones, some missing. The sample lists around 19,000 clones, approximately 84% occurring once. The material sequenced was peripheral blood, taken from a patient treated with photon-based radiotherapy. The rearrangement joins TRBV29-1 to TRBJ1-1, with D possibly being TRBD1 (6 bases). The TCR comes from a woman aged 45 to 65 with pancreatic cancer. The CDR3 region is CSGGQRGTEAFF. Here the CDR3 DNA reads TGCAGCGGTGGACAGCGGGGCACTGAAGCTTTCTTT.